Listed below are T cell receptor beta chains from one sample, sequenced in a study of vaccination and CD4 T cells after COVID-19. Their target antigens are unknown. TCRdb re-called the PCR reads with MiXCR, one entry per CDR3 protein. This sample has 20,000 to 25,000 distinct CDR3 sequences, with 60% to 75% found just once. The sequenced sample consisted of CD4+ T cells from blood, cultured in vitro. These receptors came from a human donor who had recovered from COVID-19. Each CDR3 is given with its conserved first and last residue. A D gene is named only where the DNA matches it firmly. The size field is filled for only some rows; it gives once, few, many or a size class.

clone size	V gene	J gene	D gene	CDR3 protein	CDR3 DNA
.	TRBV27	TRBJ1-3	.	CASSLRGDSGNTIYF	TGTGCCAGCAGTTTAAGAGGAGACTCTGGAAACACCATATATTTT
.	TRBV7-9	TRBJ2-7	TRBD1	CASSLVTGWGYF	TGTGCCAGCAGCTTAGTGACAGGGTGGGGGTACTTC
medium-sized	TRBV20-1	TRBJ2-2	TRBD1	CSARGTRGWFSGELFF	TGCAGTGCTAGAGGAACCAGGGGGTGGTTCTCCGGGGAGCTGTTTTTT
.	TRBV6-1	TRBJ2-3	.	CASSDGTEYSTDTQYF	TGTGCCAGCAGCGATGGGACGGAATATAGCACAGATACGCAGTATTTT
.	TRBV28	TRBJ2-5	TRBD1	CASSPPGQGAETQYF	TGTGCCAGCAGTCCACCGGGACAGGGTGCAGAGACCCAGTACTTC
.	TRBV12-3/TRBV12-4	TRBJ1-2	.	CASSAGIAIATGGYTF	TGTGCCAGCAGTGCGGGAATTGCCATCGCTACTGGTGGCTACACCTTC
large	TRBV27	TRBJ1-3	.	CASSYKGIEGNTIYF	TGTGCCAGCAGTTACAAGGGGATAGAAGGAAACACCATATATTTT
few	TRBV2	TRBJ1-3	TRBD1	CASSQGVGGNTIYF	TGTGCCAGCAGTCAAGGAGTAGGGGGCAACACCATATATTTT
.	TRBV7-9	TRBJ1-1	TRBD1	CASSPRQGVNFAEAFF	TGTGCCAGCAGCCCGAGACAGGGTGTCAACTTTGCTGAAGCTTTCTTT
few	TRBV19	TRBJ2-3	TRBD2	CASSIRAGGSDTQYF	TGTGCCAGTAGTATAAGAGCGGGAGGGTCAGATACGCAGTATTTT
once	TRBV29-1	TRBJ1-2	.	CSVRDGPNYGYTF	TGCAGCGTTCGGGACGGTCCAAACTATGGCTACACCTTC
.	TRBV2	TRBJ2-3	.	CASSRRDSLVTDTQYF	TGTGCCAGCAGCCGCCGGGACTCTCTTGTCACAGATACGCAGTATTTT
.	TRBV2	TRBJ2-5	.	CASRMVRGRVTQYF	TGTGCCAGCAGGATGGTCCGGGGGCGGGTGACCCAGTACTTC
once	TRBV7-2	TRBJ2-7	TRBD2	CASSFDSGPAYEQYF	TGTGCCAGCAGCTTCGATAGCGGGCCGGCCTACGAGCAGTACTTC
.	TRBV28	TRBJ1-5	.	CASRGTENQPQHF	TGTGCCAGCAGGGGGACGGAGAATCAGCCCCAGCATTTT
few	TRBV20-1	TRBJ1-5	.	CSARESVGTNQPQHF	TGCAGTGCTAGAGAATCCGTGGGGACTAATCAGCCCCAGCATTTT
few	TRBV21-1	TRBJ1-1	.	CASSAGRVSGTEAFF	TGTGCCAGCAGCGCAGGTCGGGTTAGCGGCACTGAAGCTTTCTTT
.	TRBV7-2	TRBJ2-3	TRBD1	CASSRTGTGPTDTQYF	TGTGCCAGCAGCCGAACCGGGACAGGACCAACAGATACGCAGTATTTT
.	TRBV2	TRBJ1-2	TRBD1	CASTMTGMGYGYTF	TGTGCCAGCACCATGACAGGGATGGGCTATGGCTACACCTTC
.	TRBV6-1	TRBJ1-3	.	CATKSGGPENTIYF	TGTGCCACCAAAAGCGGGGGGCCTGAAAACACCATATATTTT
.	TRBV11-1	TRBJ2-4	.	CASSLVSGLAQNIQYF	TGTGCCAGCAGCTTGGTCTCCGGACTGGCACAAAACATTCAGTACTTC
.	TRBV11-2	TRBJ2-1	.	CASSLIEQFF	TGTGCCAGCAGCTTAATTGAGCAGTTCTTC
few	TRBV23-1	TRBJ2-5	TRBD1	CASSHLRDSRLQETQYF	TGCGCCAGCAGTCACCTCCGGGACAGCAGGCTTCAAGAGACCCAGTACTTC
.	TRBV7-9	TRBJ1-1	.	CASSPDNTEAFF	TGTGCCAGCAGCCCTGACAACACTGAAGCTTTCTTT
.	TRBV20-1	TRBJ2-6	.	CSASVSGSGANVLTF	TGCAGTGCATCGGTCTCAGGCTCTGGGGCCAACGTCCTGACTTTC
.	TRBV20-1	TRBJ2-2	.	CSARDSETGLGGLFF	TGCAGTGCTAGAGATTCTGAGACAGGGCTCGGGGGGCTGTTTTTT
.	TRBV20-1	TRBJ1-3	TRBD1	CSARRTGGFGNTIYF	TGCAGTGCTAGGAGGACAGGGGGCTTTGGAAACACCATATATTTT
once	TRBV7-8	TRBJ2-5	TRBD2	CASGGLGQLRGETQYF	TGTGCCAGCGGGGGACTAGGCCAACTCAGGGGCGAGACCCAGTACTTC
.	TRBV10-3	TRBJ2-5	TRBD2	CAISAGGRASETQYF	TGTGCCATCAGTGCAGGCGGGAGGGCCTCAGAGACCCAGTACTTC
few	TRBV2	TRBJ1-2	TRBD1	CASSVRRQGNYGYTF	TGTGCCAGCAGCGTCCGAAGACAGGGGAACTATGGCTACACCTTC
few	TRBV15	TRBJ1-6	TRBD1	CATSRDSRGQGLPYNSPLHF	TGTGCCACCAGCAGAGATTCCAGGGGACAGGGCCTTCCCTATAATTCACCCCTCCACTTT
.	TRBV20-1	TRBJ1-5	.	CSTLSQPQHF	TGCAGTACACTAAGTCAGCCCCAGCATTTT
.	TRBV28	TRBJ2-5	.	CASSFEQASRAQYF	TGTGCCAGCAGTTTCGAACAGGCTAGCCGGGCCCAGTACTTC
once	TRBV28	TRBJ1-5	TRBD1	CASIGQAGQPQHF	TGTGCCAGCATAGGACAGGCCGGTCAGCCCCAGCATTTT
.	TRBV20-1	TRBJ2-5	TRBD1	CSARRPTGDGVTQYF	TGCAGTGCTCGACGACCCACAGGGGATGGGGTGACCCAGTACTTC
.	TRBV27	TRBJ1-2	.	CASSLHGYYGYTF	TGTGCCAGCAGTTTACACGGGTACTATGGCTACACCTTC
.	TRBV20-1	TRBJ2-7	.	CSYTRDTGYEQYF	TGCAGTTACACCCGGGACACCGGCTACGAGCAGTACTTC